This T cell receptor beta chain was retrieved from a study of blood T cells in healthy people across ages. Study-wide findings and caveats: Significant beta diversity loss was already apparent by age roughly 38, declining roughly linearly.

A sample-barcoded 5' primer and a J-beta primer mix were used in a second PCR of roughly 6 to 11 cycles. TCRdb itself ran the 5' RACE reads through MiXCR, one entry per CDR3 protein. This table holds about 1.6 million distinct CDR3 sequences, about 32% found once. Only a few counts were recorded for this clonotype. Its antigen is undetermined. Each donor had approximately 10 milliliters of peripheral blood drawn. V was clipped by 2 bases and J by 5 bases; unmatched bases: 14. The germline V gene has CDR1 SGHAT and CDR2 FQNNGV. The CDR3 totals 18 residues. The rearrangement uses TRBV11-2 and TRBJ2-5; 10 positions match TRBD1. The sample was blood. This sequence originates from a woman in her twenties or thirties in good health. The CDR3 nucleotides read TGTGCCAGCAGCTTACGGCTTGGGGTAGACAGGGGGCCGGAGACCCAGTACTTC. Protein sequence: CASSLRLGVDRGPETQYF.